This section outlines one TCR beta chain sequence together with its context. Its antigen is currently unknown. The data derive from a study of T-cell reconstitution after alpha-beta-depleted transplantation in children. Study findings and constraints: It was surviving recipient T cells and thymic progenitors that gave some patients high TCRbeta diversity at day 60.

For TCRbeta, the library was prepared with unique molecular identifiers. TCRdb passed the PCR reads through MiXCR, listing each CDR3 protein once. The table includes about 580,000 distinct CDR3 sequences, roughly 24% detected once. The CDR3 extends over 13 amino acids. Trimming took 0 bases from V and 8 from J, leaving 11 bases between them. From germline, CDR1 is SGHRS and CDR2 YFSETQ. The sample consisted of PBMCs, mostly from graft donor cells, taken 360 days after TCRalphabeta/CD19-depleted stem cell transplant. The chain couples TRBV5-1 to TRBJ1-1; D ambiguous. This TCR derives from a boy under two years old who had a stem cell transplant for acute myeloid leukemia, so the T cells may come from the graft donor. CDR3 sequence reads: CASSLAALSEAFF. DNA for the CDR3: TGCGCCAGCAGCTTGGCAGCACTCTCCGAAGCTTTCTTT.